These 18 T cell receptor beta chains were sequenced from one sample in a study of siplizumab effects on memory and regulatory T cells. Libraries were prepared by immunoSEQ multiplex PCR; TCRdb keeps only in-frame clonotypes and omits some of them. The sample holds just over 50,000 clones, about 97% seen once. The sequencing sample was made of naive CD4+ T cells sorted from blood. These receptors were collected from a human donor in good health.

V is TRBV4-1 and J is TRBJ2-5; D ambiguous. V was shortened by 4 bases and J by 3 bases, with 9 bases between the two germline ends. CDR1 and CDR2 (germline): MGHRA, YSYEKL. This CDR3 has 13 amino acids. CDR3 region: CASSRGPKETQYF. CDR3 nucleotide sequence: TGCGCCAGCAGCCGTGGACCGAAAGAGACCCAGTACTTC.

V gene TRBV29-1 combines with J gene TRBJ1-2, with D tentatively TRBD1 (6 bases). Looked up from germline, CDR1 is SQVTM and CDR2 is ANQGSEA. This CDR3 has 15 residues. V lost 2 bases to trimming and J lost 4 bases, with 17 bases between them. This CDR3 is CSVEKGGGRSYGYTF. The CDR3 DNA follows: TGCAGCGTTGAAAAAGGGGGGGGCAGATCCTATGGCTACACCTTC. The variable domain in full, completed from reference TRBV29-1 and TRBJ1-2, reads SAVISQKPSRDICQRGTSLTIQCQVDSQVTMMFWYRQQPGQSLTLIATANQGSEATYESGFVIDKFPISRPNLTFSTLTVSNMSPEDSSIYLCSVEKGGGRSYGYTFGSGTRLTVV.

There are a few counts of this clone. The rearrangement joins TRBV6-5 to TRBJ1-1, with a tentative D call TRBD1 (6 bases). Germline CDR1 and CDR2: MNHEY and SVGAGI. The CDR3 covers 14 residues. The V end lost 7 bases, the J end lost 5 bases, and 17 bases lay between the germline ends. DNA of the CDR3: TGTGCCAGCAATACCAGGGGAAGAGGAACTGAAGCTTTCTTT. It codes for CASNTRGRGTEAFF.

This chain connects TRBV6-1 to TRBJ1-5; D is unresolved. Germline V gene data show CDR1 as MNHNS and CDR2 as SASEGT. CDR3 size: 15 residues. Trimming cost V 5 bases and J 0 bases, with 11 bases left between them. The CDR3 DNA sequence: TGTGCCAGCAGTCGCGGGTACTATAGCAATCAGCCCCAGCATTTT. It codes for CASSRGYYSNQPQHF.

This chain joins TRBV5-5 and TRBJ2-5; TRBD2 matches 9 bases. The junction had 5 bases not matched to a gene; V was cut back by 1 base and J by 4 bases. CDR1 and CDR2 (germline): SGHKS, YYEKEE (reference sequence). The CDR3 is 15 amino acids. CDR3 nucleotides: TGTGCCAGCAGCTTGCTTGAGGGACTAGCAGAGACCCAGTACTTC. It encodes CASSLLEGLAETQYF.

J is TRBJ2-1 and V is TRBV2; TRBD1 aligns across 7 bases. Looked up from germline, CDR1 is SNHLY and CDR2 is FYNNEI. The CDR3 consists of 15 residues. Unmatched junction bases numbered 8, after V lost 1 base and J lost 8 bases. CDR3 amino acids: CASSEGGRQGHEQFF. CDR3 DNA: TGTGCCAGCAGTGAAGGGGGGAGACAGGGCCATGAGCAGTTCTTC.

This chain uses TRBV12-2 with TRBJ2-3; TRBD2, the table's D call, lacks a check against the DNA. TRBV12-2 constitutes a pseudogene. The CDR3 length is 13 residues. CDR3 residues: CASRLVSPDTQYF. CDR3 DNA: TGTGCAAGTCGCTTAGTTTCCCCTGATACGCAGTATTTT.

The V gene is TRBV7-3, the J gene TRBJ2-1; D uncertain. The V gene's germline CDR1 is SGHTA and CDR2 FQGTGA. This CDR3 comprises 16 residues. V was shortened by 5 bases and J by 1 base, with 15 bases between the two germline ends. The CDR3, as DNA: TGTGCCAGCAGCATCGGACCCTCTGGGTCCTACAATGAGCAGTTCTTC. Its translation is CASSIGPSGSYNEQFF.

The chain carries TRBV30 and TRBJ2-7, with 10 nucleotides matching TRBD1. The germline CDR1 and CDR2 sequences are GTSNPN and SVGIG (reference sequence). The CDR3 has 15 residues. V dropped 0 bases and J dropped 3; count of bases not matched to a gene: 5. The CDR3 loop is CAWSVGTGADYEQYF. CDR3 DNA sequence: TGTGCCTGGAGTGTAGGGACAGGGGCCGACTACGAGCAGTACTTC.

A single count supports this clone. The chain combines TRBV9 with TRBJ2-2, with 7 positions matching TRBD1. The germline CDR1 and CDR2 sequences are SGDLS and YYNGEE. The CDR3 is 16 residues long. Losses at the gene ends were 2 bases for V and 3 bases for J; bases not matched to a gene: 7. The DNA for the CDR3 is TGTGCCAGCAGCGTGGGCGCGACAGGGTACACCGGGGAGCTGTTTTTT. Its protein is CASSVGATGYTGELFF.

The chain links TRBV6-5 to TRBJ1-2; D gene ambiguous. Germline V gene sequence: CDR1 MNHEY, CDR2 SVGAGI. There are 11 residues in the CDR3. V was shortened by 2 bases and J by 8 bases, with 6 bases between the two germline ends. The CDR3 region is CASSYAGGYTF. The CDR3 nucleotides read TGTGCCAGCAGTTACGCGGGGGGCTACACCTTC.

The V gene is TRBV30, the J gene TRBJ1-2; D unclear. With 0 bases removed from V and 5 bases from J, the gap between germline ends came to 7 bases. The CDR3 spans 12 residues. From germline, CDR1 is GTSNPN and CDR2 SVGIG (reference sequence). CDR3 nucleotides: TGTGCCTGGAGTGTGCGTGGGTATGGCTACACCTTC. Encoded protein: CAWSVRGYGYTF.

The V gene is TRBV5-1, the J gene TRBJ1-4, with 10 positions matching TRBD1. This CDR3 contains 15 residues. Germline trimming cut 3 bases from V and 5 bases from J; bases unmatched to any gene: 4. The germline V gene encodes CDR1 SGHRS and CDR2 YFSETQ. The CDR3 is CASSSETGGNEKLFF. In DNA, the CDR3 is TGCGCCAGCAGCTCCGAGACAGGGGGCAATGAAAAACTGTTTTTT. Together with reference TRBV5-1 and TRBJ1-4, the CDR3 gives the full variable domain: KAGVTQTPRYLIKTRGQQVTLSCSPISGHRSVSWYQQTPGQGLQFLFEYFSETQRNKGNFPGRFSGRQFSNSRSEMNVSTLELGDSALYLCASSSETGGNEKLFFGSGTQLSVL.

This sequence joins TRBV6-1 and TRBJ1-2, with TRBD1 matching 8 bases. The CDR3 length is 16 residues. J was trimmed by 6 bases and V by 4 bases; bases with no gene match: 13. Looked up from germline, CDR1 is MNHNS and CDR2 is SASEGT. The CDR3 nucleotides read TGTGCCAGCAGTGTTTTTAAAGGACAGGGTGACGATGGCTACACCTTC. Its protein product is CASSVFKGQGDDGYTF.

The chain uses TRBV10-3 and TRBJ2-3, with D possibly TRBD2 on 5 matching bases. Germline values: CDR1 ENHRY, CDR2 SYGVKD. The CDR3 has 18 amino acids. Trimming removed 0 bases from V and 2 bases from J, with 18 bases in between. The CDR3 region is CAISESTPGGPNTDTQYF. The DNA for the CDR3 is TGTGCCATCAGTGAGTCGACTCCCGGCGGGCCAAACACAGATACGCAGTATTTT.

The V and J genes are TRBV30 and TRBJ1-2; D gene ambiguous. CDR3 length equals 11 residues. Trimming stripped 0 bases from V and 8 bases from J, with 7 bases between. Germline CDR1 and CDR2: GTSNPN and SVGIG (reference sequence). The CDR3 spells CAWSVLWGYTF. Here the CDR3 DNA reads TGTGCCTGGAGTGTACTTTGGGGCTACACCTTC.

This sequence joins TRBV6-6 and TRBJ2-7, with a weak D call TRBD1 (5 bases). Germline CDR1 is MNHNY and CDR2 is SVGAGI (reference sequence). There are 11 residues in the CDR3. Trimming cost V 7 bases and J 5 bases, with 9 bases left between them. The CDR3 sequence: CASTDSHEQYF. CDR3 nucleotide sequence: TGTGCCAGCACCGACAGCCACGAGCAGTACTTC.

The chain uses TRBV12-1 and TRBJ1-2; TRBD1, the table's D call, was not compared with the DNA. TRBV12-1 is given as a pseudogene. The CDR3 is 17 amino acids. The CDR3, as DNA: TGTGCCAGCAGCTTTGACCCCGGACAGGATCCTATGTTAGGCTACACCTTC. It yields the protein CASSFDPGQDPMLGYTF.